One sample yielded the 27 T cell receptor beta chains listed below, sequenced in a study of beta chain features in type 1 diabetes. The antigens of these receptors remain unknown. Whole-study findings and limits: Researchers report that Type 1 diabetes patients had moderately but significantly shorter TCRB CDR3s across all four CD4+ subsets.

The authors reverse transcribed all of the isolated RNA, so sequencing captured expressed TCRB transcripts. Data came from immunoSEQ multiplex PCR; TCRdb stores just in-frame clones and leaves some out. Counted here are a few hundred thousand clones, over 8.5% occurring once; the ten biggest clones make up over 0.45%. The sequenced sample was central memory CD4+ T cells from blood. The receptors originated from a man aged 30 to 39 with type 1 diabetes.

The sample holds a few counts of this clone. The V gene is TRBV11-1, the J gene TRBJ2-2, with D perhaps TRBD1 or TRBD2 (5 bases each). The CDR3 sequence is 14 residues long. Trimming left V 6 bases short and J 4 bases short, with 12 bases between. Germline-derived CDR1 and CDR2 are SGHAT and FQDESV (reference sequence). The CDR3 sequence is CASSYQGPTGELFF. The CDR3 nucleotides read TGTGCCAGCAGTTACCAGGGACCCACCGGGGAGCTGTTTTTT.

This clone was found a few times. V and J are TRBV9 and TRBJ1-5; D gene ambiguous. Trimming left V 0 bases short and J 0 bases short, with 7 bases between. In germline, CDR1 is SGDLS, CDR2 YYNGEE. There are 15 residues in the CDR3. The CDR3: CASSVEGNSNQPQHF. The CDR3 nucleotides read TGTGCCAGCAGCGTAGAGGGAAATAGCAATCAGCCCCAGCATTTT. Complete variable domain (other parts from reference TRBV9 and TRBJ1-5): DSGVTQTPKHLITATGQRVTLRCSPRSGDLSVYWYQQSLDQGLQFLIQYYNGEERAKGNILERFSAQQFPDLHSELNLSSLELGDSALYFCASSVEGNSNQPQHFGDGTRLSIL.

The chain is built from TRBV19 and TRBJ2-7, with TRBD2 matching over 9 bases. Per germline, CDR1 LNHDA and CDR2 SQIVND (reference sequence). V shed 4 bases, J shed 0 bases, and the junction held 4 bases outside the gene matches. This CDR3 comprises 15 residues. CDR3 coding DNA: TGTGCCAGTAGTAAGACTAGCGGCCACTCCTACGAGCAGTACTTC. It codes for CASSKTSGHSYEQYF.

This clone was seen more than once but under ten times. The V call is TRBV6-1, the J call TRBJ2-5, with 9 nucleotides matching TRBD2. This CDR3 has 15 residues. J gave up 5 bases and V 3 bases, and 7 bases lay outside the gene matches. CDR1 is MNHNS and CDR2 is SASEGT in the germline V gene. The CDR3 DNA reads TGTGCCAGCAGTGATGGCGGGAGGGCCGGTGAGACCCAGTACTTC. Residues: CASSDGGRAGETQYF.

DNA of the CDR3: TGTGCCAGCTCACCGCGGAGTAGAAACACCGGGGAGCTGTTTTTT. It yields the protein CASSPRSRNTGELFF. This rearrangement joins TRBV18 to TRBJ2-2; D is undetermined. In germline, CDR1 is KGHSH, CDR2 LQKENI. The length of the CDR3 is 15 residues. V lost 3 bases and J lost 2, with 10 bases in between.

V usage is TRBV29-1 and J usage is TRBJ1-2; D ambiguous. This CDR3 comprises 14 residues. Germline V gene sequence: CDR1 SQVTM, CDR2 ANQGSEA. V was trimmed by 0 bases and J by 3 bases, leaving 11 bases between them. This CDR3 reads CSVEEPPPHYGYTF. CDR3 coding DNA: TGCAGCGTTGAAGAACCACCACCCCACTATGGCTACACCTTC.

The chain links TRBV18 to TRBJ1-1; TRBD1 might be the D (5 bases). This CDR3 has 14 amino acids. Germline V gene sequence: CDR1 KGHSH, CDR2 LQKENI. V shed 4 bases and J shed 2 bases, with 11 bases lying between them. The CDR3, as DNA: TGTGCCAGCTCACGCGGGACCGCAAACACTGAAGCTTTCTTT. The encoded protein is CASSRGTANTEAFF. Combining the CDR3 with reference TRBV18 and TRBJ1-1 gives the whole variable domain NAGVMQNPRHLVRRRGQEARLRCSPMKGHSHVYWYRQLPEEGLKFMVYLQKENIIDESGMPKERFSAEFPKEGPSILRIQQVVRGDSAAYFCASSRGTANTEAFFGQGTRLTVV.

The chain joins TRBV29-1 to TRBJ1-2; TRBD1 might be the D (6 bases). Germline-derived CDR1 and CDR2 are SQVTM and ANQGSEA. The CDR3 contains 16 residues. V lost 6 bases and J 1 base, leaving 21 bases between the germline ends. CDR3: CSVWGQGTEINYGYTF. The CDR3 DNA follows: TGCAGCGTCTGGGGGCAGGGGACGGAGATTAACTATGGCTACACCTTC.

This clone showed up just a few times. The genes are TRBV29-1 and TRBJ2-2; 14 bases are a match to TRBD2. Looked up from germline, CDR1 is SQVTM and CDR2 is ANQGSEA. The CDR3 has 17 residues. The V segment lost 4 bases and the J segment 5 bases; nucleotides outside the gene matches: 9. As DNA, the CDR3 is TGCAGCGTTGTCCGCGAAGGGACTAGCGGGAGTACCGGGGAGCTGTTTTTT. Amino acids: CSVVREGTSGSTGELFF.

The V and J genes are TRBV7-2 and TRBJ1-5; D gene ambiguous. CDR1 is SGHTA and CDR2 is FQGNSA in the germline V gene. This CDR3 spans 18 amino acids. Trimming stripped 4 bases from V and 0 bases from J, with 19 bases between. For the CDR3, the DNA is TGTGCCAGCAGCTCCTTGGGAGAGGCAAGCTATAGCAATCAGCCCCAGCATTTT. Translated, it gives CASSSLGEASYSNQPQHF.

This clone was found a few times. V is TRBV2 and J is TRBJ2-3; tentatively, D is TRBD2 (6 bases). V shed 0 bases and J shed 5 bases, with 12 bases lying between them. This CDR3 has 15 residues. Per the germline V gene, CDR1 is SNHLY and CDR2 is FYNNEI. The CDR3 sequence: CASSEAGMEGDTQYF. DNA for the CDR3: TGTGCCAGCAGTGAAGCGGGCATGGAGGGAGATACGCAGTATTTT.

This clone was seen only a few times. The V and J genes are TRBV7-3 and TRBJ2-7; the match to TRBD1 covers 7 bases. The germline V gene has CDR1 SGHTA and CDR2 FQGTGA. The junction had 6 bases not matched to a gene; V was cut back by 2 bases and J by 5 bases. The CDR3 contains 14 residues. The CDR3 nucleotides are TGTGCCAGCAGCTTAGGACAGGTCTGGGACGAGCAGTACTTC. Translating gives CASSLGQVWDEQYF.

This clone turned up a few times. J is TRBJ1-4 and V is TRBV18, with 7 bases matching TRBD1. Germline V gives CDR1 KGHSH, CDR2 LQKENI. V dropped 1 base and J dropped 8; count of bases not matched to a gene: 7. This CDR3 is built from 15 residues. As DNA, the CDR3 is TGTGCCAGCTCACCACGTACAGGGGAAGGGGAAAAACTGTTTTTT. This codes for CASSPRTGEGEKLFF.

As regards this clone: With only one base between it and a far larger clone, this is likely a read error. This sequence joins TRBV2 and TRBJ2-5; D gene uncertain. Trimming removed 6 bases from V and 13 bases from J, with 15 bases in between. The CDR3 runs to 11 residues. CDR1 is SNHLY, CDR2 FYNNEI, per germline. The CDR3 region is CASRYLGLPYF. The DNA for the CDR3 is TGTGCCAGCAGGTACCTGGGCCTCCCGTACTTC.

The table lists this clone with a few counts. This sequence joins TRBV27 and TRBJ2-7; 8 bases agree with TRBD1. The CDR3 has 14 amino acids. The germline V gene encodes CDR1 MNHEY and CDR2 SMNVEV (reference sequence). V shed 2 bases and J 6 bases; nucleotides not matched to a gene: 6. The CDR3 loop is CASSLRQGLFEQYF. CDR3 DNA sequence: TGTGCCAGCAGTTTAAGACAGGGGCTCTTCGAGCAGTACTTC.

In this sample, this clone turned up many times. The rearrangement uses TRBV9 and TRBJ1-4; 9 positions match TRBD1. Germline trimming cut 4 bases from V and 7 bases from J; bases unmatched to any gene: 11. Germline lookup yields CDR1 SGDLS and CDR2 YYNGEE. The CDR3 is made up of 16 amino acids. CDR3 region: CASSTYQGQGSEKLFF. The CDR3 DNA sequence: TGTGCCAGCAGCACCTACCAGGGACAGGGAAGTGAAAAACTGTTTTTT. The full variable domain, rest sourced from reference TRBV9 and TRBJ1-4, is DSGVTQTPKHLITATGQRVTLRCSPRSGDLSVYWYQQSLDQGLQFLIQYYNGEERAKGNILERFSAQQFPDLHSELNLSSLELGDSALYFCASSTYQGQGSEKLFFGSGTQLSVL.

This clone came up many times. The rearrangement links TRBV7-8 to TRBJ2-1, with D unresolved. The ends were cut back, 5 bases at V and 6 bases at J, with 17 bases in the middle. Per germline, CDR1 SGHVS and CDR2 FQNEAQ. CDR3 length: 15 amino acids. The CDR3 loop reads CASSPWAATFNEQFF. CDR3 coding DNA: TGTGCCAGCAGCCCTTGGGCAGCCACCTTCAATGAGCAGTTCTTC.

In its sample, this clone was seen a few times. The chain links TRBV7-2 to TRBJ2-1; no clear D gene. The CDR3 is made up of 12 amino acids. V lost 6 bases to trimming and J lost 6 bases, with 9 bases between them. Germline CDR1 reads SGHTA; CDR2 reads FQGNSA. CDR3 sequence (DNA): TGTGCCAGCAGAAGGACCCCCAATGAGCAGTTCTTC. Translating it yields CASRRTPNEQFF.

This clone was seen only a few times. This chain links TRBV5-1 with TRBJ2-7, with TRBD1 identical over 9 bases. This CDR3 contains 16 residues. CDR1 is SGHRS, CDR2 YFSETQ, per germline. V lost 2 bases to trimming and J lost 6 bases; unmatched junction nucleotides: 12. The CDR3 bases are TGCGCCAGCAGCTTACAACAGGGGGCGGCTTTGTCCGAGCAGTACTTC. This translates into CASSLQQGAALSEQYF.

Only a few counts were recorded for this clone. The V gene is TRBV7-8, the J gene TRBJ1-5; D uncertain. The V and J ends lost 0 bases and 4 bases respectively, with 7 bases between them. The CDR3 runs to 14 residues. The germline V gene encodes CDR1 SGHVS and CDR2 FQNEAQ. CDR3 sequence (DNA): TGTGCCAGCAGCTTAGCAGGGAAGAATCAGCCCCAGCATTTT. Amino acid sequence: CASSLAGKNQPQHF. Using reference TRBV7-8 and TRBJ1-5 for the parts outside the CDR3, the full variable domain is GAGVSQSPRYKVAKRGQDVALRCDPISGHVSLFWYQQALGQGPEFLTYFQNEAQLDKSGLPSDRFFAERPEGSVSTLKIQRTQQEDSAVYLCASSLAGKNQPQHFGDGTRLSIL.

This clone has just a few counts. The chain employs TRBV28 and TRBJ1-4, with a weak D call TRBD1 (6 bases). Germline V gene sequence: CDR1 MDHEN, CDR2 SYDVKM. The CDR3 covers 14 residues. Trimming pared 7 bases from V and 7 bases from J, leaving 16 bases between. DNA for the CDR3: TGTGCCAGCACTCCTGGGGGGGCCAGTGAAAAACTGTTTTTT. Amino acid sequence: CASTPGGASEKLFF.

This clone was found a few times. The chain recombines TRBV14 with TRBJ2-2; D gene uncertain. This CDR3 spans 17 amino acids. The germline V and J ends were trimmed by 4 bases and 6 bases, with 21 bases remaining between them. Looked up from germline, CDR1 is SGHDN and CDR2 is FVKESK. The CDR3 protein is CASSLRIIDPPPGELFF. The CDR3 DNA reads as TGTGCCAGCAGCCTAAGAATAATTGATCCTCCCCCCGGGGAGCTGTTTTTT. Filled out from reference TRBV14 and TRBJ2-2, the complete variable domain reads EAGVTQFPSHSVIEKGQTVTLRCDPISGHDNLYWYRRVMGKEIKFLLHFVKESKQDESGMPNNRFLAERTGGTYSTLKVQPAELEDSGVYFCASSLRIIDPPPGELFFGEGSRLTVL.

This clone showed up just a few times. The CDR3 nucleotides are TGTGCCAGCAGCACCAGGGGGCTAGAGGCTTTCTTT. Translated, it gives CASSTRGLEAFF. The chain links TRBV9 to TRBJ1-1, with 8 positions matching TRBD1. Germline values: CDR1 SGDLS, CDR2 YYNGEE. The length of the CDR3 is 12 residues. The ends lost 4 bases at V and 11 bases at J; junction bases unmatched: 7.

This sequence joins TRBV6-5 and TRBJ2-1; no reliable D call. Germline values: CDR1 MNHEY, CDR2 SVGAGI. V shed 6 bases and J shed 3 bases, with 12 bases lying between them. This CDR3 is 14 amino acids long. The CDR3 is CASSEIYGYNEQFF. The CDR3 DNA is TGTGCCAGCAGCGAAATATACGGCTACAATGAGCAGTTCTTC.

This chain connects TRBV28 to TRBJ2-5; 15 nucleotides match TRBD2. Losses at the gene ends were 5 bases for V and 0 bases for J; bases not matched to a gene: 7. The CDR3 is made up of 18 amino acids. The germline gives CDR1 MDHEN, CDR2 SYDVKM. The CDR3 here is CASSPGTSGRSYQETQYF. CDR3 bases: TGTGCCAGCAGTCCAGGGACTAGCGGGAGGTCGTACCAAGAGACCCAGTACTTC.

This clone was seen only a few times. V and J are TRBV18 and TRBJ2-1; the match to TRBD2 covers 13 bases. With 3 bases clipped from V and 4 bases from J, the junction kept 3 bases outside the gene matches. The CDR3 consists of 16 residues. Germline CDR1 is KGHSH and CDR2 is LQKENI. In DNA form, the CDR3 reads TGTGCCAGCTCACCGGGACTAGCGGGACATTACAATGAGCAGTTCTTC. It codes for CASSPGLAGHYNEQFF.

This chain connects TRBV19 to TRBJ1-4, with unresolved D. Germline CDR1 is LNHDA and CDR2 is SQIVND (reference sequence). This CDR3 region has 15 residues. The germline V and J ends were trimmed by 6 bases and 3 bases, with 14 bases remaining between them. The CDR3 nucleotides are TGTGCCAGTAGATCACGGGGATCGGCTAATGAAAAACTGTTTTTT. It codes for CASRSRGSANEKLFF. The full variable domain, with the rest looked up from reference TRBV19 and TRBJ1-4, is DGGITQSPKYLFRKEGQNVTLSCEQNLNHDAMYWYRQDPGQGLRLIYYSQIVNDFQKGDIAEGYSVSREKKESFPLTVTSAQKNPTAFYLCASRSRGSANEKLFFGSGTQLSVL.